The 21 T cell receptor beta chains below come from one sample, sequenced in a study of T cells after yellow fever vaccination. TCRdb passed the 5' RACE reads through MiXCR, listing each CDR3 protein once. Seen here are some 500,000 distinct CDR3 sequences, less than 15% observed once, and the top ten hold around 15%. Sequenced here: PBMCs, sampled on the day of the yellow fever booster vaccination. The receptors here all came from a man aged 30-40 years who received the YFV17D yellow fever vaccine.

This clonotype was counted once. The chain uses TRBV7-2 and TRBJ1-5; weak D call: TRBD1 (6 bases). V was cut by 3 bases and J by 7 bases, with 16 bases left in between. The CDR3 length is 15 residues. The germline CDR1 and CDR2 sequences are SGHTA and FQGNSA. The CDR3 spells CASSFSGGGAQPQHF. CDR3 DNA sequence: TGTGCCAGCAGCTTTAGTGGGGGGGGCGCCCAGCCCCAGCATTTT.

The chain recombines TRBV20-1 with TRBJ2-4; the D gene is possibly TRBD2 (5 bases). Germline V gene sequence: CDR1 DFQATT, CDR2 SNEGSKA (reference sequence). CDR3 size: 14 residues. V lost 3 bases and J lost 0, with 9 bases in between. In DNA, the CDR3 is TGCAGTGCTAGTGCTCGGGGAGCCAAAAACATTCAGTACTTC. Translating it yields CSASARGAKNIQYF.

This clonotype was seen a few times. The CDR3 loop reads CASSKKSPEGTDTQYF. For the CDR3, the DNA is TGTGCCAGCAGCAAAAAATCCCCGGAGGGCACAGATACGCAGTATTTT. J is TRBJ2-3 and V is TRBV3-1; a weak D match, TRBD2 (5 bases). Looked up from germline, CDR1 is LGHDT and CDR2 is YNNKEL (reference sequence). The ends were cut back, 5 bases at V and 1 base at J, with 16 bases in the middle. The length of the CDR3 is 16 residues.

The chain recombines TRBV5-1 with TRBJ1-3, with D possibly matching TRBD1 (6 bases). V lost 2 bases and J 8 bases, leaving 11 bases between the germline ends. CDR3 length equals 13 residues. Germline V gives CDR1 SGHRS, CDR2 YFSETQ. The DNA for the CDR3 is TGCGCCAGCAGCTTCTCGGGGGCCTACACCATATATTTT. This sequence encodes CASSFSGAYTIYF.

This clonotype was seen more than once but under ten times. The chain is built from TRBV12-3 or TRBV12-4 and TRBJ2-1; 7 bases line up with TRBD1. The CDR3 consists of 14 residues. V gave up 3 bases and J gave up 6 bases; unmatched junction bases: 5. The CDR3 coding sequence is TGTGCCAGCAGTTTTTTCCGGGACAGCAATGAGCAGTTCTTC. Translating gives CASSFFRDSNEQFF.

This chain joins TRBV20-1 and TRBJ2-1, with D possibly being TRBD1 or TRBD2 (5 bases each). This CDR3 comprises 15 residues. Germline CDR1 is DFQATT and CDR2 is SNEGSKA (reference sequence). V was cut by 5 bases and J by 0 bases, with 14 bases left in between. The CDR3 region has the DNA TGCAGTGCTTTTGGGGGAAAGAGCTCCTACAATGAGCAGTTCTTC. It is translated as CSAFGGKSSYNEQFF.

The table lists this clonotype with many counts. The chain uses TRBV5-1 and TRBJ1-1, with a tentative D call TRBD1 (6 bases). Deletions cut 4 bases from V and 1 base from J, with 8 bases between. Germline CDR1 and CDR2: SGHRS and YFSETQ. The CDR3 runs 13 residues. CDR3 in DNA: TGCGCCAGCAGCCCGACAGGGAACACTGAAGCTTTCTTT. It encodes CASSPTGNTEAFF.

This clonotype has more than one count but fewer than ten. This chain links TRBV7-9 with TRBJ2-2; TRBD2 matches 8 bases. The length of the CDR3 is 16 residues. Germline V gives CDR1 SEHNR, CDR2 FQNEAQ (reference sequence). Trimming removed 5 bases from V and 2 bases from J; junction bases left unmatched: 7. The CDR3 nucleotides read TGTGCCAGCAGCCCGGGTAGCGGGACAAACACCGGGGAGCTGTTTTTT. It codes for CASSPGSGTNTGELFF.

The rearrangement joins TRBV12-3 or TRBV12-4 to TRBJ2-7; 9 nucleotides line up with TRBD1. The CDR3 loop spans 15 amino acids. Trimming cost V 6 bases and J 2 bases; bases outside gene matches: 8. CDR3 DNA sequence: TGTGCCAGCAGCCCAGATGGGACAGGGACCTACGAGCAGTACTTC. It yields the protein CASSPDGTGTYEQYF.

The gene calls are TRBV12-3 or TRBV12-4 and TRBJ2-7, with TRBD2 as a possible D gene (6 bases). The CDR3 consists of 13 residues. Trimming pared 4 bases from V and 5 bases from J, leaving 12 bases between. DNA of the CDR3: TGTGCCAGCAGTTGGAGGGGTGGGAACGAGCAGTACTTC. Protein: CASSWRGGNEQYF.

This clonotype has more than one count but fewer than ten. The chain links TRBV11-2 to TRBJ2-6; unclear D gene. The CDR3 is made up of 13 amino acids. V was trimmed by 3 bases and J by 3 bases, leaving 3 bases between them. Per the germline V gene, CDR1 is SGHAT and CDR2 is FQNNGV. The CDR3 sequence: CASSFNGANVLTF. The CDR3 DNA is TGTGCCAGCAGCTTTAATGGGGCCAACGTCCTGACTTTC.

The chain employs TRBV6-1 and TRBJ1-1; tentative D call: TRBD1 (5 bases). This CDR3 spans 14 amino acids. V was clipped by 3 bases and J by 4 bases, with 12 bases between them. Germline lookup yields CDR1 MNHNS and CDR2 SASEGT. The CDR3 protein is CASSDHGGITEAFF. In DNA, the CDR3 is TGTGCCAGCAGTGATCACGGGGGTATCACTGAAGCTTTCTTT.

This clonotype has only a few counts. V usage is TRBV5-1 and J usage is TRBJ2-7; TRBD1 matches 7 bases. CDR3 size: 15 residues. The germline gives CDR1 SGHRS, CDR2 YFSETQ. J lost 1 base, V lost 3 bases, and 7 bases had no gene match. CDR3 coding DNA: TGCGCCAGCAGCTCGGGACAGACCCATTCCTACGAGCAGTACTTC. Amino acids: CASSSGQTHSYEQYF. Based on the CDR3 plus reference TRBV5-1 and TRBJ2-7, the full variable domain is KAGVTQTPRYLIKTRGQQVTLSCSPISGHRSVSWYQQTPGQGLQFLFEYFSETQRNKGNFPGRFSGRQFSNSRSEMNVSTLELGDSALYLCASSSGQTHSYEQYFGPGTRLTVT.

This clonotype was seen more than once but under ten times. The gene calls are TRBV12-3 or TRBV12-4 and TRBJ2-5; D is unresolved. The CDR3 consists of 14 residues. V was pared by 7 bases and J by 4 bases, with 16 bases between. In DNA, the CDR3 is TGTGCCAGCAAAGTCTCCGGGCCTTCAGAGACCCAGTACTTC. Encoded protein: CASKVSGPSETQYF.

This clonotype turned up a few times. The genes are TRBV12-3 or TRBV12-4 and TRBJ1-1, with a possible D match to TRBD1 (5 bases). The CDR3 extends over 15 amino acids. The V end lost 0 bases, the J end lost 0 bases, and 8 bases lay between the germline ends. The CDR3 loop reads CASSLARDVNTEAFF. In nucleotides, the CDR3 is TGTGCCAGCAGTTTAGCGAGGGACGTGAACACTGAAGCTTTCTTT.

This clonotype was observed a few times. The chain employs TRBV9 and TRBJ2-5; D assignment may be TRBD1 or TRBD2 (5 bases each). Looked up from germline, CDR1 is SGDLS and CDR2 is YYNGEE. Between the trimmed V and J ends, which lost 2 bases and 2 bases, there was a span of 10 bases. CDR3 size: 14 residues. The CDR3 DNA is TGTGCCAGCAGCGTTGGTGGGGGACAAGAGACCCAGTACTTC. It encodes CASSVGGGQETQYF.

The chain is built from TRBV7-6 and TRBJ2-2; TRBD2 agrees at 12 bases. The germline CDR1 and CDR2 sequences are SGHVS and FNYEAQ. Germline trimming cut 4 bases from V and 5 bases from J; bases unmatched to any gene: 8. The CDR3 runs to 17 residues. CDR3 bases: TGTGCCAGCAGCTCGACTAGCGGGAGCCCTGGAACCGGGGAGCTGTTTTTT. Translated: CASSSTSGSPGTGELFF.

This clonotype was counted only a few times. V is TRBV5-1 and J is TRBJ2-1; D tentatively fits TRBD1 or TRBD2 (5 bases each). The CDR3 contains 16 residues. Trimming removed 6 bases from V and 8 bases from J, with 24 bases in between. Germline V lookup: CDR1 SGHRS, CDR2 YFSETQ. CDR3 nucleotides: TGCGCCAGCATAAGGTCTGGGGGTGGGTTGATCGATGAGCAGTTCTTC. Translated, it gives CASIRSGGGLIDEQFF.

There are a few counts of this clonotype. The chain employs TRBV6-2 or TRBV6-3 and TRBJ1-2; unclear D gene. The germline gives CDR1 MNHEY, CDR2 SVGEGT. Trimming took off 5 bases at V and 5 bases at J, with 9 bases between the two ends. The length of the CDR3 is 12 residues. The CDR3 reads CASSGVGYGYTF. DNA for the CDR3: TGTGCCAGCAGTGGAGTGGGATATGGCTACACCTTC.

This clonotype was observed many times. The gene calls are TRBV28 and TRBJ2-5, with 7 nucleotides matching TRBD1. The ends lost 5 bases at V and 2 bases at J; junction bases unmatched: 5. CDR1 and CDR2 from the germline V gene are MDHEN and SYDVKM. The CDR3 has 14 residues. The CDR3 bases are TGTGCCAGCAGTATCGGGACAGTACAAGAGACCCAGTACTTC. Its protein is CASSIGTVQETQYF. The full variable domain, rest sourced from reference TRBV28 and TRBJ2-5, is DVKVTQSSRYLVKRTGEKVFLECVQDMDHENMFWYRQDPGLGLRLIYFSYDVKMKEKGDIPEGYSVSREKKERFSLILESASTNQTSMYLCASSIGTVQETQYFGPGTRLLVL.

The J gene is TRBJ2-1, the V gene TRBV12-3 or TRBV12-4; 7 bases are shared with TRBD2. Germline trimming cut 4 bases from V and 9 bases from J; bases unmatched to any gene: 18. This CDR3 spans 17 amino acids. CDR3 residues: CASSSSPLAEKDTEQFF. As DNA, the CDR3 is TGTGCCAGCAGTTCCTCCCCGCTAGCGGAGAAGGATACTGAGCAGTTCTTC.